The 7 T cell receptor beta chains below all came from one sample that was sequenced in a study of CD8 T cells in ankylosing spondylitis. Each CDR3 protein is one row after TCRdb ran MiXCR on the 5' RACE reads. The sample comprises about 150,000 distinct CDR3 sequences, around 42% of which are singletons, and 13% to 15% rests with the top ten. Sequencing input: synovial fluid, either unsorted or a sorted T cell fraction (not recorded which). These receptors originate from a male donor with ankylosing spondylitis.

The chain joins TRBV2 to TRBJ1-2; tentative D call: TRBD1 (5 bases). The V gene lost 9 bases and the J gene lost 4 bases, with 15 bases spanning the gap. Germline V gene data show CDR1 as SNHLY and CDR2 as FYNNEI. The CDR3 contains 13 residues. In nucleotides, the CDR3 is TGTGCCAGGGGGACTCCTAACACCTATGGCTACACCTTC. Amino acid sequence: CARGTPNTYGYTF.

The genes are TRBV12-3 or TRBV12-4 and TRBJ2-7; D is unresolved. The CDR3 contains 12 residues. The V end lost 5 bases, the J end lost 5 bases, and 10 bases lay between the germline ends. The CDR3 nucleotides read TGTGCCAGCAGTCCAGAGAAGGACGAGCAGTACTTC. Residues: CASSPEKDEQYF.

This clonotype occurred a few times. V is TRBV20-1 and J is TRBJ2-1; D unclear. This CDR3 has 15 amino acids. The germline V and J ends were trimmed by 4 bases and 0 bases, with 13 bases remaining between them. Germline values: CDR1 DFQATT, CDR2 SNEGSKA (reference sequence). Here the CDR3 DNA reads TGCAGTGCTACTGGGTTCCCAAGCTCCTACAATGAGCAGTTCTTC. Translated, it gives CSATGFPSSYNEQFF.

This clonotype was seen many times. The V and J genes are TRBV5-6 and TRBJ2-4, with 14 bases that match TRBD2. Germline V CDR1 and CDR2: SGHDT, YYEEEE. Trimming took 6 bases from V and 0 from J; bases not matched to a gene: 5. CDR3 length equals 17 residues. The DNA of the CDR3 is TGTGCCAGCACCTGGGGACTAGCGGGGGTAGCCAAAAACATTCAGTACTTC. It codes for CASTWGLAGVAKNIQYF.

This clonotype was recorded only once. The rearrangement links TRBV7-9 to TRBJ2-3, with 7 positions matching TRBD2. Germline CDR1 reads SEHNR; CDR2 reads FQNEAQ (reference sequence). The CDR3 totals 17 residues. The ends lost 5 bases at V and 2 bases at J; junction bases unmatched: 13. This chain's CDR3 is CASSDTSSGRPTDTQYF. In DNA, the CDR3 is TGTGCCAGCAGCGACACTTCTAGCGGCCGCCCCACAGATACGCAGTATTTT.

The table lists this clonotype with a few counts. This chain uses TRBV6-4 with TRBJ2-3; 9 bases align to TRBD1. Trimming took 0 bases from V and 6 from J; bases not matched to a gene: 7. From germline, CDR1 is MRHNA and CDR2 SNTAGT. This CDR3 is built from 16 residues. DNA of the CDR3: TGTGCCAGCAGTGACTCGGAGACAGGGGGGTCGGATACGCAGTATTTT. Its translation: CASSDSETGGSDTQYF.

The chain employs TRBV7-9 and TRBJ1-1, with D possibly TRBD1 on 5 matching bases. This CDR3 region has 14 residues. Germline CDR1 reads SEHNR; CDR2 reads FQNEAQ (reference sequence). Trimming took off 1 base at V and 10 bases at J, with 16 bases between the two ends. The CDR3 here is CASSLGDEGRRAFF. The CDR3 DNA follows: TGTGCCAGCAGCTTAGGTGACGAGGGGAGGAGAGCTTTCTTT.